This T cell receptor beta chain was found in a study of T cell changes during pregnancy in multiple sclerosis. The germline gives CDR1 LGHNA, CDR2 YSLEER. With V trimmed by 0 bases and J by 5 bases, 5 bases remained unmatched. The CDR3 contains 16 residues. The protocol was immunoSEQ multiplex PCR, while the TCRdb copy is restricted to in-frame clones and leaves out a portion. This table holds approximately 37,000 clones, about 91% found once. The sample consisted of CD4+ T cells from peripheral blood mononuclear cells, taken before pregnancy. The TCR sequence derives from a female donor with multiple sclerosis, enrolled in a pregnancy study. The gene calls are TRBV4-3 and TRBJ2-1; 9 bases fit TRBD2. CDR3 coding DNA: TGCGCCAGCAGCCAAGACCCAGCGGGAGGAAACAATGAGCAGTTCTTC. Amino acids: CASSQDPAGGNNEQFF.